Below, 27 T cell receptor beta chains from the same sample are listed, as sequenced in a study of T cell changes during pregnancy in multiple sclerosis. Sequencing was performed with immunoSEQ multiplex PCR; in TCRdb, only in-frame clones are kept and a portion is missing. The sample contains some 120,000 clones, about 96% of which appear only once. The sequencing here drew on peripheral blood, taken after pregnancy. The origin of the receptors is a female donor with multiple sclerosis, enrolled in a pregnancy study.

V is TRBV4-3 and J is TRBJ2-1; D is unclear. CDR3 length equals 18 residues. V lost 0 bases and J 6 bases, leaving 21 bases between the germline ends. CDR1 is LGHNA and CDR2 is YSLEER in the germline V gene. Here the CDR3 DNA reads TGCGCCAGCAGCCAAGAGCATTCAAACAGTCTTTTTGGCAATGAGCAGTTCTTC. Translating gives CASSQEHSNSLFGNEQFF.

The V gene is TRBV7-2, the J gene TRBJ2-7, with 16 bases lining up with TRBD2. CDR1 is SGHTA, CDR2 FQGNSA, per germline. The V gene end was trimmed by 5 bases and the J gene end by 4 bases; junction bases not matched to a gene: 5. The CDR3 length is 16 residues. CDR3 DNA: TGTGCCAGCAGCGCCGGGACTAGCGGGAGGGCTTACGAGCAGTACTTC. Translating gives CASSAGTSGRAYEQYF.

The V gene is TRBV28, the J gene TRBJ1-4; D is uncertain. Trimming shortened V by 9 bases and J by 8 bases, and 16 bases separated the two germline ends. CDR1 is MDHEN and CDR2 is SYDVKM in the germline V gene. The length of the CDR3 is 13 residues. The DNA for the CDR3 is TGTGCCAGTCGAGTGGGAGGTTGGGAAAAACTGTTTTTT. Amino acids: CASRVGGWEKLFF.

The V call is TRBV5-1, the J call TRBJ2-7; D not resolved. V was trimmed by 4 bases and J by 1 base, leaving 9 bases between them. The CDR3 is 13 amino acids. The germline V gene has CDR1 SGHRS and CDR2 YFSETQ. CDR3 in amino acids: CASSTATSYEQYF. CDR3 DNA sequence: TGCGCCAGCAGCACCGCGACTTCCTACGAGCAGTACTTC.

This clone showed up just once. The rearrangement uses TRBV9 and TRBJ2-7, with 13 bases matching TRBD2. CDR1 and CDR2 from the germline V gene are SGDLS and YYNGEE. CDR3 length equals 18 residues. V dropped 4 bases and J dropped 4; count of bases not matched to a gene: 14. This chain's CDR3 is CASSPRPGLAGKMYEQYF. DNA for the CDR3: TGTGCCAGCAGCCCGAGACCGGGACTAGCGGGAAAGATGTACGAGCAGTACTTC.

This rearrangement joins TRBV6-1 to TRBJ2-7; 7 nucleotides line up with TRBD2. CDR1 MNHNS and CDR2 SASEGT come from the germline V gene. This CDR3 is built from 14 residues. V was pared by 4 bases and J by 4 bases, with 7 bases of the junction left unmatched. CDR3 sequence (DNA): TGTGCCAGCAGTGCTAAGCGGGATAATTACGAGCAGTACTTC. It codes for CASSAKRDNYEQYF.

The CDR3 DNA follows: TGTGCCACCAGCAGAGGTCAGGGGGGTTCGGGTGAGCAGTTCTTC. Protein: CATSRGQGGSGEQFF. The rearrangement joins TRBV15 to TRBJ2-1; D is perhaps TRBD1 (7 bases). The V gene's germline CDR1 is LNHNV and CDR2 YYDKDF (reference sequence). V lost 1 base and J 9 bases, leaving 16 bases between the germline ends. This CDR3 is built from 15 residues.

V is TRBV4-1 and J is TRBJ2-3; 8 bases line up with TRBD2. The germline V gene has CDR1 MGHRA and CDR2 YSYEKL. The CDR3 loop spans 16 amino acids. Trimming cost V 0 bases and J 5 bases; bases outside gene matches: 7. DNA of the CDR3: TGCGCCAGCAGCCAAGATGTAGGGCTAGCGGGAGATACGCAGTATTTT. Its protein product is CASSQDVGLAGDTQYF.

This chain links TRBV4-1 with TRBJ2-7; tentatively, D is TRBD1 (6 bases). This CDR3 region has 15 residues. Germline values: CDR1 MGHRA, CDR2 YSYEKL. V was trimmed by 1 base and J by 3 bases, leaving 13 bases between them. CDR3 sequence (DNA): TGCGCCAGCAGCCAAGTCAGGGGAAATCTCTACGAGCAGTACTTC. It encodes CASSQVRGNLYEQYF.

The chain combines TRBV6-5 with TRBJ2-5; perhaps TRBD2 as D (5 bases). Germline lookup yields CDR1 MNHEY and CDR2 SVGAGI. V was clipped by 6 bases and J by 5 bases, with 16 bases between them. The CDR3 has 14 amino acids. In DNA, the CDR3 is TGTGCCAGCAGCTCGAGGACCCGAGGGGAGACCCAGTACTTC. Amino acids: CASSSRTRGETQYF.

V gene TRBV5-5 combines with J gene TRBJ1-4, with D possibly being TRBD1 (6 bases). Trimming stripped 4 bases from V and 8 bases from J, with 18 bases between. From germline, CDR1 is SGHKS and CDR2 YYEKEE (reference sequence). The CDR3 runs to 15 residues. The CDR3 DNA reads as TGTGCCAGCAGCACCTTTGACGGGGGGGGCGAAAAACTGTTTTTT. It translates to CASSTFDGGGEKLFF.

This chain joins TRBV7-8 and TRBJ1-1; 11 bases align to TRBD1. Looked up from germline, CDR1 is SGHVS and CDR2 is FQNEAQ. The CDR3 covers 18 residues. Trimming cost V 5 bases and J 2 bases; bases outside gene matches: 13. In DNA, the CDR3 is TGTGCCAGCAGCACAATCGGACAGGGGGCCGGAAAAAACACTGAAGCTTTCTTT. Residues: CASSTIGQGAGKNTEAFF.

The chain carries TRBV5-1 and TRBJ2-5, with D uncertain. This CDR3 is built from 17 residues. CDR1 and CDR2 from the germline V gene are SGHRS and YFSETQ. Trimming took off 0 bases at V and 4 bases at J, with 19 bases between the two ends. CDR3 sequence (DNA): TGCGCCAGCAGCTTGGGCCCGCCAACGTTGCCGGGAGAGACCCAGTACTTC. Residues: CASSLGPPTLPGETQYF. Full variable domain (remainder filled in from reference TRBV5-1 and TRBJ2-5): KAGVTQTPRYLIKTRGQQVTLSCSPISGHRSVSWYQQTPGQGLQFLFEYFSETQRNKGNFPGRFSGRQFSNSRSEMNVSTLELGDSALYLCASSLGPPTLPGETQYFGPGTRLLVL.

The rearrangement links TRBV6-1 to TRBJ2-6; possible D gene TRBD1, 5 bases. Germline V gives CDR1 MNHNS, CDR2 SASEGT. The V end was cut by 4 bases, the J end by 2 bases, with 12 bases between. The length of the CDR3 is 16 residues. The DNA of the CDR3 is TGTGCCAGCAGTGGACAGTTCCAGGCTGGGGCCAACGTCCTGACTTTC. It yields the protein CASSGQFQAGANVLTF.

The chain employs TRBV7-2 and TRBJ2-7; 7 bases are a match to TRBD2. The length of the CDR3 is 14 residues. Unmatched junction bases numbered 5, after V lost 4 bases and J lost 2 bases. In germline, CDR1 is SGHTA, CDR2 FQGNSA. CDR3 region: CASSYRDYPYEQYF. In DNA form, the CDR3 reads TGTGCCAGCAGCTACCGGGACTATCCCTACGAGCAGTACTTC.

V usage is TRBV14 and J usage is TRBJ2-3, with 11 bases aligning to TRBD2. Germline V gives CDR1 SGHDN, CDR2 FVKESK. V lost 2 bases to trimming and J lost 3 bases; unmatched junction nucleotides: 4. The CDR3 runs 16 residues. CDR3 sequence (DNA): TGTGCCAGCAGCCAACTAGCGGGAGGTTGGACAGATACGCAGTATTTT. This sequence encodes CASSQLAGGWTDTQYF.

This chain uses TRBV11-3 with TRBJ2-6; the match to TRBD1 covers 8 bases. J lost 3 bases, V lost 4 bases, and 5 bases had no gene match. Looked up from germline, CDR1 is SGHNT and CDR2 is YENEEA. The CDR3 has 16 amino acids. CDR3 loop: CASSSGQGSGANVLTF. The CDR3 bases are TGTGCCAGCAGCTCCGGACAGGGCAGTGGGGCCAACGTCCTGACTTTC.

This chain joins TRBV6-6 and TRBJ2-7; D is perhaps TRBD2 (5 bases). V shed 5 bases and J shed 6 bases, with 20 bases lying between them. There are 15 residues in the CDR3. Per germline, CDR1 MNHNY and CDR2 SVGAGI (reference sequence). CDR3 sequence: CASSRPDLVSGEQYF. The CDR3 DNA follows: TGTGCCAGCAGTCGACCGGACTTGGTTTCGGGCGAGCAGTACTTC.

The rearrangement uses TRBV15 and TRBJ2-7, with TRBD2 identical over 12 bases. Germline V gene lookup returns CDR1 LNHNV and CDR2 YYDKDF (reference sequence). V lost 5 bases and J lost 5; bases outside the gene matches: 10. The CDR3 loop spans 16 amino acids. CDR3 loop: CATSRLAGGPGDEQYF. In DNA, the CDR3 is TGTGCCACCAGCCGTCTAGCGGGAGGGCCCGGGGACGAGCAGTACTTC.

The chain couples TRBV27 to TRBJ2-4; 13 bases line up with TRBD2. Germline V lookup: CDR1 MNHEY, CDR2 SMNVEV (reference sequence). The CDR3 extends over 17 amino acids. V was pared by 3 bases and J by 3 bases, with 5 bases of the junction left unmatched. DNA of the CDR3: TGTGCCAGCAGTTTCCGGACTAGCGGGAGCCACAAAAACATTCAGTACTTC. Amino acid sequence: CASSFRTSGSHKNIQYF.

The chain uses TRBV6-5 and TRBJ2-1, with TRBD2 identical over 9 bases. CDR3 size: 15 residues. Germline assignment: CDR1 MNHEY and CDR2 SVGAGI. V lost 7 bases to trimming and J lost 8 bases; unmatched junction nucleotides: 12. The CDR3 nucleotides are TGTGCCAGCACCGGGGGTGGCGGGGGGGCGTATGAGCAGTTCTTC. It is translated as CASTGGGGGAYEQFF.

Worth noting for this clone: A junction end diverges from the germline sequence, so it may reflect a read error. The CDR3 spells CARSAGPSGRAGELFF. CDR3 DNA sequence: TGTGCCCGGAGTGCGGGGCCTAGCGGGAGGGCCGGGGAGCTGTTTTTT. The chain has TRBV30 and TRBJ2-2; TRBD2 matches at 12 bases. CDR3 length: 16 amino acids. Germline-derived CDR1 and CDR2 are GTSNPN and SVGIG (reference sequence).

The chain couples TRBV5-1 to TRBJ2-1, with D perhaps TRBD1 (7 bases). With 4 bases removed from V and 0 bases from J, the gap between germline ends came to 11 bases. CDR3 length: 15 residues. CDR1 is SGHRS, CDR2 YFSETQ, per germline. CDR3 amino acids: CASSRGDSSYNEQFF. The DNA for the CDR3 is TGCGCCAGCAGCCGCGGGGACAGCTCCTACAATGAGCAGTTCTTC.

This chain connects TRBV5-6 to TRBJ2-4; 10 bases align to TRBD1. V shed 1 base, J shed 0 bases, and the junction held 4 bases outside the gene matches. Germline V CDR1 and CDR2: SGHDT, YYEEEE. CDR3 length: 17 amino acids. The CDR3: CASSLLGQGLAKNIQYF. CDR3 DNA sequence: TGTGCCAGCAGCTTGTTGGGACAGGGGTTAGCCAAAAACATTCAGTACTTC.

The chain employs TRBV6-5 and TRBJ1-1, with D possibly being TRBD1 (5 bases). The CDR3 runs to 15 residues. The germline CDR1 and CDR2 sequences are MNHEY and SVGAGI. Between the trimmed V and J ends, which lost 2 bases and 0 bases, there was a span of 10 bases. The CDR3 DNA reads TGTGCCAGCAGTTACGGAGCGGGGGTGAACACTGAAGCTTTCTTT. It encodes CASSYGAGVNTEAFF.

This sequence joins TRBV6-5 and TRBJ2-7, with D hard to call. The CDR3 is made up of 14 amino acids. V was trimmed by 1 base and J by 2 bases, leaving 9 bases between them. Germline CDR1 and CDR2: MNHEY and SVGAGI. This CDR3 reads CASSYFPGPYEQYF. Written as DNA, the CDR3 is TGTGCCAGCAGTTACTTTCCAGGTCCCTACGAGCAGTACTTC.

The rearrangement joins TRBV2 to TRBJ2-1; D is perhaps TRBD2 (5 bases). Trimming cost V 10 bases and J 0 bases, with 10 bases left between them. This CDR3 region has 13 residues. CDR1 SNHLY and CDR2 FYNNEI come from the germline V gene. CDR3 region: CANSDSSYNEQFF. CDR3 coding DNA: TGTGCCAATAGCGATAGCTCCTACAATGAGCAGTTCTTC.